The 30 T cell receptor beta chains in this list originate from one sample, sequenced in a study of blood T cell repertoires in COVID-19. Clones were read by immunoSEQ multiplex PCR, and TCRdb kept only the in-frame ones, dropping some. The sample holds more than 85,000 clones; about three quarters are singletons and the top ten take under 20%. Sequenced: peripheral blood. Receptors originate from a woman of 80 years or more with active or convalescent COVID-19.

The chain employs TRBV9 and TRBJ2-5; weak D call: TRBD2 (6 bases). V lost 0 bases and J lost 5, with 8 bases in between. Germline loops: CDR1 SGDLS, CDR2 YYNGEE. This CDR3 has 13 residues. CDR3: CASSVELAETQYF. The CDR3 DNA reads TGTGCCAGCAGCGTAGAACTAGCCGAGACCCAGTACTTC. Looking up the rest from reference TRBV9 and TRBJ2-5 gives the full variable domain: DSGVTQTPKHLITATGQRVTLRCSPRSGDLSVYWYQQSLDQGLQFLIQYYNGEERAKGNILERFSAQQFPDLHSELNLSSLELGDSALYFCASSVELAETQYFGPGTRLLVL.

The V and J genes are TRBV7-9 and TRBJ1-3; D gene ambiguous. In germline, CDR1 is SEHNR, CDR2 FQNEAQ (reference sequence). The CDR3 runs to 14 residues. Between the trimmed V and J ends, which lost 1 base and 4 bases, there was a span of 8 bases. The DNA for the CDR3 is TGTGCCAGCAGCTTAGAACAGTCGGGAAACACCATATATTTT. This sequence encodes CASSLEQSGNTIYF.

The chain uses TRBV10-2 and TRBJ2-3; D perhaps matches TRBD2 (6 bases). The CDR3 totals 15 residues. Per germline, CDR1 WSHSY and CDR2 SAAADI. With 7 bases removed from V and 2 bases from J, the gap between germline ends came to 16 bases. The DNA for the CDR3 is TGCGCCAGCAAGGGGACTTTCATATTCACAGATACGCAGTATTTT. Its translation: CASKGTFIFTDTQYF.

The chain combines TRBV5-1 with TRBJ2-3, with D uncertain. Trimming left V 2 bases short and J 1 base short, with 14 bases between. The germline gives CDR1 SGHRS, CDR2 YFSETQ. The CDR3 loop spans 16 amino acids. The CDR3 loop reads CASSFQGPRGTDTQYF. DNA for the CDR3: TGCGCCAGCAGCTTCCAAGGCCCTCGGGGCACAGATACGCAGTATTTT.

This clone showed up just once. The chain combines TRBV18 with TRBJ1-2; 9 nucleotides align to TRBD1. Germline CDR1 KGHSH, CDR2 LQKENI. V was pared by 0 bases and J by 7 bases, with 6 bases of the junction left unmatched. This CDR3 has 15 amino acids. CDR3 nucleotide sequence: TGTGCCAGCTCACCACCGGGACAGGGAGTTCCTGGCTACACCTTC. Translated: CASSPPGQGVPGYTF.

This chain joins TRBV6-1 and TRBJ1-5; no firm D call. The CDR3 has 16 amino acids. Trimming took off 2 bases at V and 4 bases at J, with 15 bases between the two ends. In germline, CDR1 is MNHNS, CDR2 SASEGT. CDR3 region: CASSELTYSGNQPQHF. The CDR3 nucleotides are TGTGCCAGCAGTGAACTGACATACAGTGGAAATCAGCCCCAGCATTTT.

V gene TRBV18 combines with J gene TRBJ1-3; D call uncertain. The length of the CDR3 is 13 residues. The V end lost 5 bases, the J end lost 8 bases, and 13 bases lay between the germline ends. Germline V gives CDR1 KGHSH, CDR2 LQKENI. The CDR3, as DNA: TGTGCCAGCTCATCCCTTAGCACCGACACCATATATTTT. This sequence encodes CASSSLSTDTIYF.

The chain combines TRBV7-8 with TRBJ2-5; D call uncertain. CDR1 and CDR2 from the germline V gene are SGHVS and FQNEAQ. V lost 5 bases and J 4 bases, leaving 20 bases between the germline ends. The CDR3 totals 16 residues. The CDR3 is CASSHLRSQRRETQYF. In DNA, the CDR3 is TGTGCCAGCAGCCATCTCCGGTCTCAGAGGCGAGAGACCCAGTACTTC. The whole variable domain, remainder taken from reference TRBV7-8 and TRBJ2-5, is GAGVSQSPRYKVAKRGQDVALRCDPISGHVSLFWYQQALGQGPEFLTYFQNEAQLDKSGLPSDRFFAERPEGSVSTLKIQRTQQEDSAVYLCASSHLRSQRRETQYFGPGTRLLVL.

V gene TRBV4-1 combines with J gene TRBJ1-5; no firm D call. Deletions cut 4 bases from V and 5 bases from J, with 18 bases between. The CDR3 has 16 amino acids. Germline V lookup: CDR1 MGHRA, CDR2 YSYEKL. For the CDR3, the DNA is TGCGCCAGCAGCCGAACGGCCGTCCGGGGTTATCAGCCCCAGCATTTT. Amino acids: CASSRTAVRGYQPQHF.

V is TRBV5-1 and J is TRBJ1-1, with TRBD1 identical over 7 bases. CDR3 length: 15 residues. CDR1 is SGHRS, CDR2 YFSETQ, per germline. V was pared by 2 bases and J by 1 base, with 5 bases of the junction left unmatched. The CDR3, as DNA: TGCGCCAGCAGCTTAAGGACAGGTTGGAACACTGAAGCTTTCTTT. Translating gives CASSLRTGWNTEAFF.

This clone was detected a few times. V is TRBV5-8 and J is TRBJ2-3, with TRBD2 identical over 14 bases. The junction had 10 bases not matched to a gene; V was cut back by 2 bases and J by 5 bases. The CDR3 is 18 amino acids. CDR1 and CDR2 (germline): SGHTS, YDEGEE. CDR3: CASSFPGLAGEKGDTQYF. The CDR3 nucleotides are TGTGCCAGCAGCTTCCCGGGACTAGCGGGAGAGAAGGGAGATACGCAGTATTTT.

For the CDR3, the DNA is TGTGCCAGCTCACCAGCCGGGACAGGGGGCACCGGGGAGCTGTTTTTT. Translating gives CASSPAGTGGTGELFF. The chain recombines TRBV18 with TRBJ2-2, with 11 positions matching TRBD1. V was clipped by 2 bases and J by 4 bases; unmatched bases: 3. The CDR3 is made up of 16 amino acids. Germline lookup yields CDR1 KGHSH and CDR2 LQKENI. Complete variable domain (other parts from reference TRBV18 and TRBJ2-2): NAGVMQNPRHLVRRRGQEARLRCSPMKGHSHVYWYRQLPEEGLKFMVYLQKENIIDESGMPKERFSAEFPKEGPSILRIQQVVRGDSAAYFCASSPAGTGGTGELFFGEGSRLTVL.

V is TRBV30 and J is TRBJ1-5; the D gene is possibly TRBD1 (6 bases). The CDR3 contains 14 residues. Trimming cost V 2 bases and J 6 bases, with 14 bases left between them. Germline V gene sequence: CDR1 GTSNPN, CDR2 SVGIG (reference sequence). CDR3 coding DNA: TGTGCCTGGAGTACTGGGGGCGGTGGTCAGCCCCAGCATTTT. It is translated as CAWSTGGGGQPQHF.

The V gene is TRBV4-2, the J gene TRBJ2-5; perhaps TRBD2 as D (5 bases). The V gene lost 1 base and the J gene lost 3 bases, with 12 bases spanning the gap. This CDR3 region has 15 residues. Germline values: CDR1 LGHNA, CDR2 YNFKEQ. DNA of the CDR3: TGTGCCAGCAGCCAAGGGGCTAGCCGGAAAGAGACCCAGTACTTC. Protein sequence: CASSQGASRKETQYF.

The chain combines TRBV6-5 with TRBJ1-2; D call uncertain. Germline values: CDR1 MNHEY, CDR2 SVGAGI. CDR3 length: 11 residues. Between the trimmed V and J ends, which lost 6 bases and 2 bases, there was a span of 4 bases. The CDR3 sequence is CASRQNYGYTF. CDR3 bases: TGTGCCAGCAGACAGAACTATGGCTACACCTTC.

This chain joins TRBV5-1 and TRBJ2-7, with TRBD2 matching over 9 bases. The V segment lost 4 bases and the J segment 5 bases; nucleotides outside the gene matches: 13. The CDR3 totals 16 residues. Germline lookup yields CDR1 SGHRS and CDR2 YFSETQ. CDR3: CASSILSSGISDEQYF. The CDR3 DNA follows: TGCGCCAGCAGCATCCTATCTAGCGGGATTAGCGACGAGCAGTACTTC.

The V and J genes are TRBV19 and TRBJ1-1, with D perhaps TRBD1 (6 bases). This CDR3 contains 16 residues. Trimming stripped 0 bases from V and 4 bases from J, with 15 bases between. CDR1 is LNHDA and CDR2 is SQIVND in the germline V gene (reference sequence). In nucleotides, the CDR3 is TGTGCCAGTAGTATAGATCGTAGGGGGGGGAGCACTGAAGCTTTCTTT. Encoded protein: CASSIDRRGGSTEAFF.

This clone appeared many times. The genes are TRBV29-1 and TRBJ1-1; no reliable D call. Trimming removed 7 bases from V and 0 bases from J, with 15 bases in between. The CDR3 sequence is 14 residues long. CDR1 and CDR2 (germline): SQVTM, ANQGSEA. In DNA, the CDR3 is TGCAGCGCCCTAGAATGGCAGATGAACACTGAAGCTTTCTTT. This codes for CSALEWQMNTEAFF.

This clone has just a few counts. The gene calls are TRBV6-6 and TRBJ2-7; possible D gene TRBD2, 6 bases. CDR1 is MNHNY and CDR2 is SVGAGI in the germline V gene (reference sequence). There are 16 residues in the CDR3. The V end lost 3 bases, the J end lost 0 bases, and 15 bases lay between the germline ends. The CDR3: CASSYRPLADSYEQYF. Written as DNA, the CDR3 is TGTGCCAGCAGTTATAGGCCTTTAGCGGACTCCTACGAGCAGTACTTC.

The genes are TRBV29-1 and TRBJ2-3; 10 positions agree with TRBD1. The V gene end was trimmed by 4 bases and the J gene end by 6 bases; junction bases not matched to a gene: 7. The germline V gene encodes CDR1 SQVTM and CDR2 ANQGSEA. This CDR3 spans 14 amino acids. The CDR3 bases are TGCAGCGTTGGGTCGACAGGGGGCAGGGATACGCAGTATTTT. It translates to CSVGSTGGRDTQYF.

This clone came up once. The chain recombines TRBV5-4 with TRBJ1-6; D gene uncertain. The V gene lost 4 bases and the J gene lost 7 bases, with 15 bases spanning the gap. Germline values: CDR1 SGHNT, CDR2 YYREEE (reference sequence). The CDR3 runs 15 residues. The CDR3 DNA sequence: TGTGCCAGCAGCCGGTCGGACCCGGGAAATTCACCCCTCCACTTT. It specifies CASSRSDPGNSPLHF.

The CDR3 loop is CASRQVLAGGHFSYNEQFF. CDR3 DNA: TGCGCCAGCAGACAGGTACTAGCGGGAGGTCACTTCTCCTACAATGAGCAGTTCTTC. V is TRBV10-2 and J is TRBJ2-1, with 12 bases identical to TRBD2. The CDR3 covers 19 residues. The junction had 12 bases not matched to a gene; V was cut back by 6 bases and J by 0 bases. The germline CDR1 and CDR2 sequences are WSHSY and SAAADI.

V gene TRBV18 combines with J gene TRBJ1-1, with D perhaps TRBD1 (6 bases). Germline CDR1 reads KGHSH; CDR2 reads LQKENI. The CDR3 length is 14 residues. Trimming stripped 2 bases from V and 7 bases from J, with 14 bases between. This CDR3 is CASSPNQGQVEAFF. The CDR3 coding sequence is TGTGCCAGCTCACCAAATCAGGGGCAAGTTGAAGCTTTCTTT. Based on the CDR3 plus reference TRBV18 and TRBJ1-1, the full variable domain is NAGVMQNPRHLVRRRGQEARLRCSPMKGHSHVYWYRQLPEEGLKFMVYLQKENIIDESGMPKERFSAEFPKEGPSILRIQQVVRGDSAAYFCASSPNQGQVEAFFGQGTRLTVV.

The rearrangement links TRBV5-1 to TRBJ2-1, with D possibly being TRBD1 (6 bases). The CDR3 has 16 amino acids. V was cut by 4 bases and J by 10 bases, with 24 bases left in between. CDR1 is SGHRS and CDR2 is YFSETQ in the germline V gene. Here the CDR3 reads CASSAPQTGLNTEQFF. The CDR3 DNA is TGCGCCAGCAGCGCACCTCAAACAGGGCTCAACACCGAGCAGTTCTTC.

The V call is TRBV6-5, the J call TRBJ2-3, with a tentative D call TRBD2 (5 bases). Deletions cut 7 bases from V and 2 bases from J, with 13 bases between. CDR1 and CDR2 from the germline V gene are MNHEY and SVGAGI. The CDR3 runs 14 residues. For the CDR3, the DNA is TGTGCCAGCACACCCGGACTTAACACAGATACGCAGTATTTT. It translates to CASTPGLNTDTQYF.

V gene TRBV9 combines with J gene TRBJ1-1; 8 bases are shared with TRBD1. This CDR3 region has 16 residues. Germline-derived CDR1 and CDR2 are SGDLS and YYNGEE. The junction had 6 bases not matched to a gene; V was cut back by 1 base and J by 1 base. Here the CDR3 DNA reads TGTGCCAGCAGCGTAAACATAGACAGGGGGAACACTGAAGCTTTCTTT. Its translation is CASSVNIDRGNTEAFF.

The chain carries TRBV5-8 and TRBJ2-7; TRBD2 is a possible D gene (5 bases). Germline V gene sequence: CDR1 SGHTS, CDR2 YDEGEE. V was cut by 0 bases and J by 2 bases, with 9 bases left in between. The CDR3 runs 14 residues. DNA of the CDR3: TGTGCCAGCAGCTTGGCGGGGTTAACCTACGAGCAGTACTTC. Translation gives CASSLAGLTYEQYF.

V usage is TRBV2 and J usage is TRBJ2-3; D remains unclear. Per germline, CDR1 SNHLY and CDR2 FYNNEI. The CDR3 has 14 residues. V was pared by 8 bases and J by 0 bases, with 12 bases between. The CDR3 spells CASSSTTSTDTQYF. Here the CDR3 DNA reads TGTGCCAGCTCCAGCACTACGAGCACAGATACGCAGTATTTT.

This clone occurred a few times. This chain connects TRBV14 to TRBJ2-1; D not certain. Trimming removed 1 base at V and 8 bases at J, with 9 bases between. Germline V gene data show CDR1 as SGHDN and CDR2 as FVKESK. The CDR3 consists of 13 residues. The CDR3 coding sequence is TGTGCCAGCAGCCAAGGACCAAGCGATGAGCAGTTCTTC. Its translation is CASSQGPSDEQFF.

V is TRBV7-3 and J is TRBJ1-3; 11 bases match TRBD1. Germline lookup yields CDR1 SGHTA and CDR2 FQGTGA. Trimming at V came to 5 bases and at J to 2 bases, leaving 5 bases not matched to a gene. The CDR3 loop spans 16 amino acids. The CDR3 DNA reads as TGTGCCAGCAGCCTGATGGGACAGGGGGCTGGAAACACCATATATTTT. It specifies CASSLMGQGAGNTIYF.